The T cell receptor (beta chain) under discussion was sequenced for a study of blood T cell repertoires in COVID-19. Study background: Spain, Italy and the United States supplied samples that represented acute and convalescent COVID-19. The analysed material was cDNA or gDNA that came from T cells, B-cell-depleted T cells, or PBMCs.

Per the study methods: Counts of nucleated cells, estimated from reference gene primer amplification, were obtained. Assay: immunoSEQ multiplex PCR; the TCRdb copy retains only in-frame clones and omits some. V and J calls and clone size are those listed in that table; D and trimming were worked out from the DNA. The sample carries 140,000 or so clones, roughly 85% recorded once. The TCR originated in a man aged 50 to 60 with acute or convalescent COVID-19. The sample consisted of peripheral blood.

CDR3 bases: TGTGCCAGCAGCTCCAATCTACTGGGGACTAACACCGGGGAGCTGTTTTTT. Protein: CASSSNLLGTNTGELFF. The gene calls are TRBV7-8 and TRBJ2-2; tentatively, D is TRBD2 (6 bases). CDR1 is SGHVS, CDR2 FQNEAQ, per germline. V dropped 4 bases and J dropped 2 bases, with 17 bases sitting between them. The CDR3 extends over 17 amino acids.